This record concerns one T cell receptor (beta chain) sequence. This sample was included in a study of shared clonotypes between healthy human individuals. Using immunoSEQ multiplex PCR, the repertoire was profiled, and TCRdb retains in-frame clones only, with some absent. Here the sample spans 1,400,000 or so clones, approximately 98.5% being singletons. Between the trimmed V and J ends, which lost 3 bases and 4 bases, there was a span of 15 bases. From germline, CDR1 is MGHDK and CDR2 SYGVNS. The CDR3 sequence is 15 residues long. The chain combines TRBV25-1 with TRBJ1-1; D remains ambiguous. The sequence derives from a young man in good health. Sequencing was carried out using naive CD4+ T cells sorted from blood. The sample's subset: CD45RA+ positively selected. CDR3 in DNA: TGTGCCAGCAGTGAGTGGTCAGGAGCGGTCACTGAAGCTTTCTTT. This sequence encodes CASSEWSGAVTEAFF.